These T cell receptor beta chains were read from a single sample in a study of radiation and T cells in renal cell carcinoma. Libraries were prepared by immunoSEQ multiplex PCR; TCRdb keeps only in-frame clonotypes and omits some of them. The sample records 15,000 to 20,000 clones, about 56% being singletons. The sample here was tumor tissue, taken from a patient whose treatment included radiotherapy and nephrectomy. These receptor sequences come from a man aged 45-65 years with renal cell carcinoma. Each CDR3 is given with its conserved first and last residue. A D gene is named only where the DNA matches it firmly. Clone size is not always given. Where it is, it says once, few, many or a class for expanded clones.

j_gene: TRBJ1-2
abundance: .
v_gene: TRBV29-1
d_gene: .
CDR3nt: TGCAGCGTGGCGACGGGAGTCTATGGCTACACCTTC
CDR3aa: CSVATGVYGYTF

j_gene: TRBJ2-7
abundance: once
v_gene: TRBV27
d_gene: TRBD2
CDR3nt: TGTGCCAGCAGCCGATGGACTAGCTCCGAGCAGTACTTC
CDR3aa: CASSRWTSSEQYF

j_gene: TRBJ2-1
abundance: .
v_gene: TRBV7-6
d_gene: TRBD2
CDR3nt: TGTGCCAGCAGCTTGGGAAGCGGGGGGGCCTCCTACAATGAGCAGTTCTTC
CDR3aa: CASSLGSGGASYNEQFF

j_gene: TRBJ1-1
abundance: .
v_gene: TRBV2
d_gene: .
CDR3nt: TGTGCCAGCAGTGTCCGGGGGGACACTGAAGCTTTCTTT
CDR3aa: CASSVRGDTEAFF

j_gene: TRBJ1-5
abundance: few
v_gene: TRBV4-1
d_gene: TRBD1
CDR3nt: TGCGCCAGCAGTTGGGACAGGGTGAGCAATCAGCCCCAGCATTTT
CDR3aa: CASSWDRVSNQPQHF

j_gene: TRBJ2-3
abundance: .
v_gene: TRBV15
d_gene: .
CDR3nt: TGTGCCACCAGCAGAGGGGTAGGAGATACGCAGTATTTT
CDR3aa: CATSRGVGDTQYF

j_gene: TRBJ1-5
abundance: .
v_gene: TRBV7-9
d_gene: .
CDR3nt: TGTGCCAGCAGCCCAGGCGGGCTAAGGAGCAATCAGCCCCAGCATTTT
CDR3aa: CASSPGGLRSNQPQHF

j_gene: TRBJ1-1
abundance: medium-sized
v_gene: TRBV7-6
d_gene: .
CDR3nt: TGTGCCAGCAGCCCAGCGTCGAGGTACACTGAAGCTTTCTTT
CDR3aa: CASSPASRYTEAFF

j_gene: TRBJ2-7
abundance: .
v_gene: TRBV7-2
d_gene: TRBD2
CDR3nt: TGTGCCAGCAGCCTAACCCGGACTAGCGGGAGACTGCAGTACTTC
CDR3aa: CASSLTRTSGRLQYF

j_gene: TRBJ2-7
abundance: few
v_gene: TRBV30
d_gene: .
CDR3nt: TGTGCCTGGATGGGGGACATCAACGAGCAGTACTTC
CDR3aa: CAWMGDINEQYF

j_gene: TRBJ2-7
abundance: few
v_gene: TRBV6-1
d_gene: .
CDR3nt: TGTGCCAGCAGTGACACCTACTATGGGAGTGAGCAGTACTTC
CDR3aa: CASSDTYYGSEQYF

j_gene: TRBJ1-1
abundance: few
v_gene: TRBV7-3
d_gene: TRBD1
CDR3nt: TGTGCCAGCAGCTTAAGGGACAGCGAAGAAGCTTTCTTT
CDR3aa: CASSLRDSEEAFF

j_gene: TRBJ1-1
abundance: few
v_gene: TRBV7-9
d_gene: .
CDR3nt: TGTGCCAGCAGCTCATCAAAGACGGCTTTCTTT
CDR3aa: CASSSSKTAFF

j_gene: TRBJ2-7
abundance: .
v_gene: TRBV11-2
d_gene: .
CDR3nt: TGTGCCAGCAGCCATAGCAGCGGAGGTTACGAGCAGTACTTC
CDR3aa: CASSHSSGGYEQYF

j_gene: TRBJ1-5
abundance: .
v_gene: TRBV28
d_gene: .
CDR3nt: TGTGCCAGCAATTCACAGGGAAATGGTCAGCCCCAGCATTTT
CDR3aa: CASNSQGNGQPQHF

j_gene: TRBJ2-7
abundance: few
v_gene: TRBV29-1
d_gene: .
CDR3nt: TGCAGCGTTGAGGGGGACCGAGATTACGAGCAGTACTTC
CDR3aa: CSVEGDRDYEQYF

j_gene: TRBJ2-6
abundance: few
v_gene: TRBV12-5
d_gene: .
CDR3nt: TGTGCTAGTGCCCCGGGGACAGCCAACGTCCTGACTTTC
CDR3aa: CASAPGTANVLTF

j_gene: TRBJ2-3
abundance: .
v_gene: TRBV4-2
d_gene: .
CDR3nt: TGTGCCAGCAGCCCCGGGGTGCGCAGCACAGATACGCAGTATTTT
CDR3aa: CASSPGVRSTDTQYF

j_gene: TRBJ1-4
abundance: medium-sized
v_gene: TRBV7-9
d_gene: TRBD1
CDR3nt: TGTGCCAGCAGCTTAGTTTGGGGACAGCTTAATGAAAAACTGTTTTTT
CDR3aa: CASSLVWGQLNEKLFF

j_gene: TRBJ1-3
abundance: .
v_gene: TRBV21-1
d_gene: .
CDR3nt: TGTGCCAGCAGCAAAGAGCCGGGGGTGCACTCTGGAAACACCATATATTTT
CDR3aa: CASSKEPGVHSGNTIYF

j_gene: TRBJ2-7
abundance: .
v_gene: TRBV5-1
d_gene: TRBD1
CDR3nt: TGCGCCAGCAGCATCGGGACAGGGCAGTCGTACGAGCAGTACTTC
CDR3aa: CASSIGTGQSYEQYF

j_gene: TRBJ1-2
abundance: few
v_gene: TRBV5-1
d_gene: TRBD1
CDR3nt: TGCGCCAGCAGAGTAGACAGGGATCGCGGCTACACCTTC
CDR3aa: CASRVDRDRGYTF

j_gene: TRBJ1-1
abundance: .
v_gene: TRBV25-1
d_gene: .
CDR3nt: TGTGCCAGCAGGAGGGGGGGCGACACTGAAGCTTTCTTT
CDR3aa: CASRRGGDTEAFF

j_gene: TRBJ2-2
abundance: .
v_gene: TRBV5-4
d_gene: TRBD1
CDR3nt: TGTGCCAGCAGCACGGGACAGGGGGCGGACACCGGGGAGCTGTTTTTT
CDR3aa: CASSTGQGADTGELFF

j_gene: TRBJ2-1
abundance: .
v_gene: TRBV7-2
d_gene: .
CDR3nt: TGTGCCAGCAGCTTAGGGTCCATCTACAATGAGCAGTTCTTC
CDR3aa: CASSLGSIYNEQFF

j_gene: TRBJ1-1
abundance: .
v_gene: TRBV7-9
d_gene: .
CDR3nt: TGTGCCAGCAGCTTCGGGGACGGCACTGAAGCTTTCTTT
CDR3aa: CASSFGDGTEAFF

j_gene: TRBJ2-1
abundance: .
v_gene: TRBV27
d_gene: .
CDR3nt: TGTGCCAGCAGCTATGGACCAGCCGGCGATGAGCAGTTCTTC
CDR3aa: CASSYGPAGDEQFF

j_gene: TRBJ1-1
abundance: .
v_gene: TRBV7-2
d_gene: .
CDR3nt: TGTGCCAGCAGCTTATCCCCCCGGGAGACTGAAGCTTTCTTT
CDR3aa: CASSLSPRETEAFF

j_gene: TRBJ1-1
abundance: .
v_gene: TRBV10-2
d_gene: TRBD1
CDR3nt: TGCGCCAGCAGTGAGTCAGAGGGGGCGAGCACTGAAGCTTTCTTT
CDR3aa: CASSESEGASTEAFF

j_gene: TRBJ2-5
abundance: .
v_gene: TRBV7-8
d_gene: TRBD1
CDR3nt: TGTGCCAGCAGCACATACGGCAGGGGGAGAGAGACCCAGTACTTC
CDR3aa: CASSTYGRGRETQYF